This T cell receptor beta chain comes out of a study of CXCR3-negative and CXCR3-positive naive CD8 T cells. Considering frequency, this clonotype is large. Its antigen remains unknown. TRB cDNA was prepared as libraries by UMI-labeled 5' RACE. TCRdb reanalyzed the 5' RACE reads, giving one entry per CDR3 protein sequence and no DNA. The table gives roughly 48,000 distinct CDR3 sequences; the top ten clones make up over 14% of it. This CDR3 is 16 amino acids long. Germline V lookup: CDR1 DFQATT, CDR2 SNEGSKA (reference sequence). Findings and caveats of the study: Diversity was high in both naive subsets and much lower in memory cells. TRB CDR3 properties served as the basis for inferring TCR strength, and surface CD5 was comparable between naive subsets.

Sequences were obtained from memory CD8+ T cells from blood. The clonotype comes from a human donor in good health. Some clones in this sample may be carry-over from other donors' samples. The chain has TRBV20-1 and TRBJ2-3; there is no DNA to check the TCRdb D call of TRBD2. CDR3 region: CSARDRASGDSDTQYF.